These T cell receptor beta chains were read from a single sample in a study of shared clonotypes between healthy human individuals. Method: immunoSEQ multiplex PCR; TCRdb's copy keeps in-frame clones and lacks some. The sample lists 1,100,000 or so clones, 75% to 85% seen once, with approximately 0.52% in the top ten. What was sequenced was memory CD4+ T cells from PBMCs. The receptors were gathered from a man aged 18 to 29 in good health. Some clones in this sample may be carry-over from other donors' samples. Each CDR3 is given with its conserved first and last residue. The D gene is left open where the match is weak. Clone size appears in some rows only: once, few, many, or a class for an expanded clone.

V gene	clone size	D gene	CDR3 length	J gene	CDR3 protein	CDR3 DNA
TRBV28	NA	NA	14	TRBJ2-4	CASSLGGTQNIQYF	TGTGCCAGCAGTTTAGGGGGAACCCAAAACATTCAGTACTTC
TRBV20-1	NA	NA	10	TRBJ2-3	CSALWDTQYF	TGCAGTGCTCTCTGGGATACGCAGTATTTT
TRBV19	NA	NA	15	TRBJ1-5	CASSIYRSADQPQHF	TGTGCCAGTAGTATTTATCGGTCGGCTGATCAGCCCCAGCATTTT
TRBV7-3	NA	NA	14	TRBJ2-2	CASSLSGVTGELFF	TGTGCCAGCAGCTTATCAGGGGTAACCGGGGAGCTGTTTTTT
TRBV19	NA	NA	17	TRBJ2-5	CATYGGRLNRDKETQYF	TGTGCCACCTACGGAGGCAGGTTAAATCGGGATAAAGAGACCCAGTACTTC
TRBV7-9	NA	NA	13	TRBJ2-5	CASSWRDGETQYF	TGTGCCAGCAGCTGGAGAGACGGGGAGACCCAGTACTTC
TRBV7-8	NA	NA	14	TRBJ1-5	CASSLAWTDQPQHF	TGTGCCAGCAGCTTAGCGTGGACAGATCAGCCCCAGCATTTT
TRBV11-2	NA	TRBD1	15	TRBJ2-7	CASSPSGQGGYEQYF	TGTGCCAGCAGCCCATCGGGACAGGGGGGGTACGAGCAGTACTTC
TRBV2	NA	TRBD1	18	TRBJ2-6	CASSPTPPTGSGANVLTF	TGTGCCAGCAGTCCCACTCCCCCGACAGGGTCTGGGGCCAACGTCCTGACTTTC
TRBV20-1	NA	NA	11	TRBJ2-7	CSAESTYEQYF	TGCAGTGCCGAATCGACCTACGAGCAGTACTTC
TRBV5-1	NA	NA	12	TRBJ1-1	CASSFQGIEAFF	TGCGCCAGCAGCTTCCAGGGGATTGAAGCTTTCTTT
TRBV5-1	NA	NA	14	TRBJ1-4	CASSLGTLNEKLFF	TGCGCCAGCAGCTTGGGGACTCTTAATGAAAAACTGTTTTTT
TRBV5-1	NA	NA	13	TRBJ2-5	CASSSGLQETQYF	TGCGCCAGCAGTTCGGGTCTTCAAGAGACCCAGTACTTC
TRBV7-9	NA	NA	14	TRBJ1-2	CASSSWTENYGYTF	TGTGCCAGCAGCTCATGGACAGAGAACTATGGCTACACCTTC
TRBV7-3	NA	NA	14	TRBJ2-7	CASSQSTGTYEQYF	TGTGCCAGCAGCCAAAGTACAGGGACCTACGAGCAGTACTTC
TRBV20-1	few	NA	11	TRBJ2-1	CSAPLAQRQFF	TGCAGTGCTCCGCTGGCCCAAAGACAGTTCTTC
TRBV2	NA	NA	14	TRBJ2-2	CASRQDMNTGELFF	TGTGCCAGCCGACAGGACATGAACACCGGGGAGCTGTTTTTT